The clone carrying this T cell receptor beta chain was observed at least ten times. The TCRbeta library incorporated unique molecular identifiers. TCRdb analysed the PCR reads with MiXCR anew, one entry per CDR3 protein. The table has some 250,000 distinct CDR3 sequences, 12% seen once. The sample belongs to a study of T-cell reconstitution after alpha-beta-depleted transplantation in children. Germline V gene sequence: CDR1 MNHEY, CDR2 SVGAGI. The CDR3 is 16 amino acids. Trimming pared 0 bases from V and 1 base from J, leaving 12 bases between. This chain uses TRBV6-5 with TRBJ2-5, with a tentative D call TRBD2 (6 bases). This sample comprised PBMCs from the stem cell graft donor, obtained from the stem cell graft. The TCR sequence derives from a human donor who donated a stem cell graft to a child with acute lymphoblastic leukemia. This CDR3 reads CASSYSGGVPQETQYF. CDR3 in DNA: TGTGCCAGCAGTTACTCGGGCGGGGTCCCCCAAGAGACCCAGTACTTC.